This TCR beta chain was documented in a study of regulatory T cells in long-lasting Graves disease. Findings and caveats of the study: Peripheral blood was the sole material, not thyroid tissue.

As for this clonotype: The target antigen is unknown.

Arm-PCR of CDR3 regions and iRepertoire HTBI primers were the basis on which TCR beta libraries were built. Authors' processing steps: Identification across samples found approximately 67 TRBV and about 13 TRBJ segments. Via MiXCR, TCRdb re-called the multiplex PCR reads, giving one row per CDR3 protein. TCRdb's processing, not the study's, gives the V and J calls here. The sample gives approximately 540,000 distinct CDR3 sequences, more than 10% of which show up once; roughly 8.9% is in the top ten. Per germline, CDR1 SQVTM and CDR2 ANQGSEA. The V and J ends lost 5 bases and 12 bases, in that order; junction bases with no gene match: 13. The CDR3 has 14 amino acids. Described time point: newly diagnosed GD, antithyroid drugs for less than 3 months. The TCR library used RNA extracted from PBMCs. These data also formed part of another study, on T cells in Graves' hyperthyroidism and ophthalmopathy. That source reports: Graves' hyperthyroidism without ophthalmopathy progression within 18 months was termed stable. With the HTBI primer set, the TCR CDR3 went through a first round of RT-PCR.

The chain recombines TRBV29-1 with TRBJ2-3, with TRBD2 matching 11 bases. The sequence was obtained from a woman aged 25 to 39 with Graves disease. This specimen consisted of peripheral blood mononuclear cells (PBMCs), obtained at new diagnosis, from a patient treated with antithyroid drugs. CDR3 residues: CSVFRSGRAGVQYF. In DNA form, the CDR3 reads TGCAGCGTTTTTCGTAGCGGGAGGGCTGGGGTTCAGTATTTT.